The clone carrying this TCR beta chain occurred once. Its target is unknown. These data are taken from a study of T cells in Graves' hyperthyroidism and ophthalmopathy. Notes on the study in general: A median around six months before onset, the model predicted ophthalmopathy.

Using RNA transcripts as the source, TCR beta CDR3 regions were amplified. In the first-round RT-PCR of the TCR CDR3, the HTBI primer set was used. Each CDR3 protein is one row after TCRdb ran MiXCR on the multiplex PCR reads. The sample contains a few hundred thousand distinct CDR3 sequences, 40% to 50% of which appear only once. Germline-derived CDR1 and CDR2 are SGHTA and FQGTGA. V lost 5 bases, J lost 6 bases, and 20 bases lay in between. This CDR3 is built from 15 residues. The material sequenced was peripheral blood or thyroid tissue (not recorded which). V is TRBV7-3 and J is TRBJ2-7; D uncertain. The TCR originated in an adult woman with Graves' disease, either hyperthyroidism or ophthalmopathy (not recorded which). The CDR3 DNA follows: TGTGCCAGCAGCCCGGGTACGGTGTACGGTAGCGAGCAGTACTTC. Translated, it gives CASSPGTVYGSEQYF.